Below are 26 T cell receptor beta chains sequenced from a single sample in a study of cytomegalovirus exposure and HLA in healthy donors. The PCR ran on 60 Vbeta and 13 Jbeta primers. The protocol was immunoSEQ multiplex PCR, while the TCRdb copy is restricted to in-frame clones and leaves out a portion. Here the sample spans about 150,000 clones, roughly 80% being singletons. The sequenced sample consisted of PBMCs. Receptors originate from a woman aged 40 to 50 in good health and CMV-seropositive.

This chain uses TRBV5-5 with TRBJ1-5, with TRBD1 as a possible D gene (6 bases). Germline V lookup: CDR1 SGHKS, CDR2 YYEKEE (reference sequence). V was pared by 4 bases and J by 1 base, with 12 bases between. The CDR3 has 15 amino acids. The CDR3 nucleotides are TGTGCCAGCAGCCCGGGACACCAAAGCAATCAGCCCCAGCATTTT. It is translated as CASSPGHQSNQPQHF.

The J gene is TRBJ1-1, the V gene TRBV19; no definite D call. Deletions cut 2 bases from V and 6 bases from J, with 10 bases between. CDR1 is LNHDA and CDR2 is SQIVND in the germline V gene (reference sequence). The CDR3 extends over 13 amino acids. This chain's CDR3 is CASSIIGNAEAFF. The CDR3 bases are TGTGCCAGTAGTATAATCGGGAATGCTGAAGCTTTCTTT.

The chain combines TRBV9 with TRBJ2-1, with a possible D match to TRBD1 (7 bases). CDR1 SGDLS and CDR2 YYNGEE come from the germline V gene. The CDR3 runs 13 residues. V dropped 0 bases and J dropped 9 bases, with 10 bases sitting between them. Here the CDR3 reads CASSVGQGGEQFF. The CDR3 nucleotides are TGTGCCAGCAGCGTAGGTCAGGGGGGTGAGCAGTTCTTC.

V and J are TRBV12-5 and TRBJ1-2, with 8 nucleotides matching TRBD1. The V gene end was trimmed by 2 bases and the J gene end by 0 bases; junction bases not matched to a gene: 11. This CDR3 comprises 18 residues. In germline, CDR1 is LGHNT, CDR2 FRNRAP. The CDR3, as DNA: TGTGCTAGTGGTTTGCCATCGGACAGGGTGATGGCTAACTATGGCTACACCTTC. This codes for CASGLPSDRVMANYGYTF.

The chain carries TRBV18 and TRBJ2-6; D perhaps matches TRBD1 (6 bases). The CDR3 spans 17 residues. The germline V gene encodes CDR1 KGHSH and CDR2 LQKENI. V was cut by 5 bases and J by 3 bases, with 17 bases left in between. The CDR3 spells CASSSQSTGLGANVLTF. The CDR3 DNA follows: TGTGCCAGCTCATCACAATCGACAGGCCTTGGGGCCAACGTCCTGACTTTC.

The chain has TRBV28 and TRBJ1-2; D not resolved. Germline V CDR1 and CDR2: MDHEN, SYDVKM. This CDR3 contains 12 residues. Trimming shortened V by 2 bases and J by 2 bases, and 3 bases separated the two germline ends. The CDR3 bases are TGTGCCAGCAGTTTAACAAACTATGGCTACACCTTC. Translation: CASSLTNYGYTF.

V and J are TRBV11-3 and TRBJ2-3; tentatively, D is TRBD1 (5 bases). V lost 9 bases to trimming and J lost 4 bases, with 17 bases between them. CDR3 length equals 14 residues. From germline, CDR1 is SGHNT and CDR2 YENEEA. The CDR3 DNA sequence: TGTGCCAGGCTGGACAAGCACGGAGCAGATACGCAGTATTTT. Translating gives CARLDKHGADTQYF.

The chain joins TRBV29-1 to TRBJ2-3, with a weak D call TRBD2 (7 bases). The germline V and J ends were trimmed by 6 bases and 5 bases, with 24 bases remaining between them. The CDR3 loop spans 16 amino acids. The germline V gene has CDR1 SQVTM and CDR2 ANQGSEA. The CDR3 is CSVHPRGEGEQDTQYF. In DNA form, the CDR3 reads TGCAGCGTCCACCCCCGAGGGGAGGGGGAGCAAGATACGCAGTATTTT.

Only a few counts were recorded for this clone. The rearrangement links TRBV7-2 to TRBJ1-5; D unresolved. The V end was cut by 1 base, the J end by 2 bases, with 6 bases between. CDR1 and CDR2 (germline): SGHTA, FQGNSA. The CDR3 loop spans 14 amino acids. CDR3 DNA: TGTGCCAGCAGCTTAGGGGAGGGCAATCAGCCCCAGCATTTT. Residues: CASSLGEGNQPQHF.

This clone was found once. CDR3 in amino acids: CAISESSIGQGYNEQFF. CDR3 nucleotides: TGTGCCATCAGTGAGTCGAGTATCGGACAGGGGTACAATGAGCAGTTCTTC. The chain combines TRBV10-3 with TRBJ2-1; TRBD1 matches 9 bases. The ends lost 0 bases at V and 4 bases at J; junction bases unmatched: 7. Germline V gene data show CDR1 as ENHRY and CDR2 as SYGVKD. This CDR3 contains 17 residues.

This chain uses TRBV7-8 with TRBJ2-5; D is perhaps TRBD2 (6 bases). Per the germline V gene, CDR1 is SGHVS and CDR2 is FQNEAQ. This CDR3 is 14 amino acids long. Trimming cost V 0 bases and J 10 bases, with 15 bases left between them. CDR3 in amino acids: CASSLAPGWGDQYF. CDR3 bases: TGTGCCAGCAGCTTAGCACCTGGATGGGGGGACCAGTACTTC.

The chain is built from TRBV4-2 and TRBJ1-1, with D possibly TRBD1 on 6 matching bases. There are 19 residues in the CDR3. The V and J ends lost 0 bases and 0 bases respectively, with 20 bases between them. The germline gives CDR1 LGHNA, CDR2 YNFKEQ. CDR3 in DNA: TGTGCCAGCAGCCAAGATCAAATCCGAGGGGGTTCCATGAACACTGAAGCTTTCTTT. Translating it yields CASSQDQIRGGSMNTEAFF.

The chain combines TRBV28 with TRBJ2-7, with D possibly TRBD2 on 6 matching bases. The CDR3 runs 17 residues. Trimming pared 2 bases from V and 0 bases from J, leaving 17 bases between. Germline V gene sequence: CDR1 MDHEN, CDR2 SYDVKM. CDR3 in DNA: TGTGCCAGCAGTTTAAGGTCCGGCGCGGGGCACTCCTACGAGCAGTACTTC. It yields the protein CASSLRSGAGHSYEQYF.

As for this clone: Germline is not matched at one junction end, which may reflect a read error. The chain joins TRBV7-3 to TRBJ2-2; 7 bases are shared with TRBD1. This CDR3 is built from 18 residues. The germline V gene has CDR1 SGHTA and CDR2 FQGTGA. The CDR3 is CASSTLPSGTANTGEPFF. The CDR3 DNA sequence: TGTGCCAGCAGCACCCTTCCATCCGGGACAGCGAACACCGGGGAGCCGTTTTTT.

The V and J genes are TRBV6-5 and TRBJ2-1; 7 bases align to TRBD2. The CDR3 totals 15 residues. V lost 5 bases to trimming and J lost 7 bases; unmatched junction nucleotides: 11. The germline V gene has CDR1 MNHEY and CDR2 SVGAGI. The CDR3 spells CASSTPPLARNEQFF. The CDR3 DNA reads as TGTGCCAGCAGTACCCCCCCACTAGCGAGAAATGAGCAGTTCTTC.

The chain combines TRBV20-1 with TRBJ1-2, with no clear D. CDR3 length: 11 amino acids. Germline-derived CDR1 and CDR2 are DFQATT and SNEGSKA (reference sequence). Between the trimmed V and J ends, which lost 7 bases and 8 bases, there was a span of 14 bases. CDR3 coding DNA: TGCAGTGGAATCGGAGCGGGGGGCTACACCTTC. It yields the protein CSGIGAGGYTF.

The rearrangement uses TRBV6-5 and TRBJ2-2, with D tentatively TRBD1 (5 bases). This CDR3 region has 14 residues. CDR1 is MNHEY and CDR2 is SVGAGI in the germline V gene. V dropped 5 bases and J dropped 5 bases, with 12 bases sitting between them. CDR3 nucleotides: TGTGCCAGCAGTGCCCAGGGATTTACCGGGGAGCTGTTTTTT. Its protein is CASSAQGFTGELFF.

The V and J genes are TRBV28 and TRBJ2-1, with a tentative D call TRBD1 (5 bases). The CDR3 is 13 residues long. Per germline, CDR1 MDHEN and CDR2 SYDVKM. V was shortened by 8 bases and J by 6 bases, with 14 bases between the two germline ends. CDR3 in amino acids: CASADTGLNEQFF. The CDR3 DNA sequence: TGTGCCAGCGCGGACACTGGGCTCAATGAGCAGTTCTTC.

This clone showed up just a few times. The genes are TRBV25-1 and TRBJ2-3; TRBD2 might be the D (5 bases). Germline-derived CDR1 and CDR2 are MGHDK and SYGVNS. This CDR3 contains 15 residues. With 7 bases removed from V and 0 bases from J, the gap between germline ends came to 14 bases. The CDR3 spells CASKGEVTSTDTQYF. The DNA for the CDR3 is TGTGCCAGCAAGGGAGAAGTAACCAGCACAGATACGCAGTATTTT.

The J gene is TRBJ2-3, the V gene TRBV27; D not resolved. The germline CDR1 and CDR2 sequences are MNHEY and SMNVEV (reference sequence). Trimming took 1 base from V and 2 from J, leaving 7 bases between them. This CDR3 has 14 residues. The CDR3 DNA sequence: TGTGCCAGCAGTTTATGGCCAGACACAGATACGCAGTATTTT. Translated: CASSLWPDTDTQYF.

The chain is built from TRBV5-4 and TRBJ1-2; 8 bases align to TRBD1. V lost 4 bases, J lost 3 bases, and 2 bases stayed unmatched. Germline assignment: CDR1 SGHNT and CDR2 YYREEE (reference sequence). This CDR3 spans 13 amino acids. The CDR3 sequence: CASSKQGDYGYTF. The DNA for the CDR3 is TGTGCCAGCAGCAAACAGGGGGACTATGGCTACACCTTC.

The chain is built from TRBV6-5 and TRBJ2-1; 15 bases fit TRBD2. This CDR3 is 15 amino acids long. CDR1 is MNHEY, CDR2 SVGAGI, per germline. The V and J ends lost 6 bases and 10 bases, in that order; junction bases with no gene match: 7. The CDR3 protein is CASRRGLAGGREQFF. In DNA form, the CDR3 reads TGTGCCAGCAGAAGGGGACTAGCGGGAGGTCGGGAGCAGTTCTTC.

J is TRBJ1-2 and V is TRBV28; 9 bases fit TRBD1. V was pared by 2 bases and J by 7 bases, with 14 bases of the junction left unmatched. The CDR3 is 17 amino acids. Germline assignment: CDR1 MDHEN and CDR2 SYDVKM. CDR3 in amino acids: CASSLRAQYRGLTGYTF. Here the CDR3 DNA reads TGTGCCAGCAGTTTAAGGGCTCAATACAGGGGGCTAACTGGCTACACCTTC.

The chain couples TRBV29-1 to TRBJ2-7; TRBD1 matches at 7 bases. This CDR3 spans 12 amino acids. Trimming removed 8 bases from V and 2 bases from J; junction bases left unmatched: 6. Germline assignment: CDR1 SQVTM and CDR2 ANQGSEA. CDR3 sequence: CSFRGLTYEQYF. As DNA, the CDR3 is TGCAGCTTCAGGGGGTTAACCTACGAGCAGTACTTC.

The DNA of the CDR3 is TGTGCCAGCTCACCAGCGGTAGCGGGACACAATGAGCAGTTCTTC. Translation gives CASSPAVAGHNEQFF. The rearrangement links TRBV18 to TRBJ2-1, with 8 bases matching TRBD2. Trimming at V came to 2 bases and at J to 5 bases, leaving 5 bases not matched to a gene. The CDR3 is 15 amino acids. Per germline, CDR1 KGHSH and CDR2 LQKENI. Full variable domain (missing parts from reference TRBV18 and TRBJ2-1): NAGVMQNPRHLVRRRGQEARLRCSPMKGHSHVYWYRQLPEEGLKFMVYLQKENIIDESGMPKERFSAEFPKEGPSILRIQQVVRGDSAAYFCASSPAVAGHNEQFFGPGTRLTVL.

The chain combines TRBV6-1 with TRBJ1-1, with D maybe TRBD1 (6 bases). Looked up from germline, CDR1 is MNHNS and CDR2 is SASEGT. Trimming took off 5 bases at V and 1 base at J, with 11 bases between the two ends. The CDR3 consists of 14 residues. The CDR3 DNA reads TGTGCCAGCAGTTTACGGACAGAGAACACTGAAGCTTTCTTT. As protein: CASSLRTENTEAFF.